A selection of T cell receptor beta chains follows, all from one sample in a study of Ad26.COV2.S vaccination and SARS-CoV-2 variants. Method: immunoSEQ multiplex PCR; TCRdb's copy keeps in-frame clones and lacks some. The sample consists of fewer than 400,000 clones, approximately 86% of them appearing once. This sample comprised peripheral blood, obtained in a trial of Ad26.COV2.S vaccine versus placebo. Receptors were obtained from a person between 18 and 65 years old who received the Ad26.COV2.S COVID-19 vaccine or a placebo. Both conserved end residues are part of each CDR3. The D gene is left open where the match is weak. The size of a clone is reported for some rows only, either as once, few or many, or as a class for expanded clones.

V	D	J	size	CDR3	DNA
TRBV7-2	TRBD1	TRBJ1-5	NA	CASSLDRFNQPQHF	TGTGCCAGCAGCCTGGACAGGTTCAATCAGCCCCAGCATTTT
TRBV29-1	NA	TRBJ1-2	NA	CSVATDYYGYTF	TGCAGCGTTGCGACAGATTACTATGGCTACACCTTC
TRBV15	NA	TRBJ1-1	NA	CATSTLEVGSTEAFF	TGTGCCACCAGCACCCTGGAGGTAGGTAGCACTGAAGCTTTCTTT
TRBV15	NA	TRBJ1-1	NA	CATSREMGIMNTEAFF	TGTGCCACCAGCAGAGAGATGGGCATAATGAACACTGAAGCTTTCTTT
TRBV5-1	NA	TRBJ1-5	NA	CASSLDGSSQPQHF	TGCGCCAGCAGCTTGGACGGGAGCTCTCAGCCCCAGCATTTT
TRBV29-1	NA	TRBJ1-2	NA	CSVPHGSMGGYTF	TGCAGCGTCCCTCACGGATCTATGGGTGGCTACACCTTC
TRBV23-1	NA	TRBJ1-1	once	CASSQSSRANTEAFF	TGCGCCAGCAGTCAATCGAGCCGGGCAAACACTGAAGCTTTCTTT
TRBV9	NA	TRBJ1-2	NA	CASSPRGNYGYTF	TGTGCCAGCAGCCCCCGTGGGAACTATGGCTACACCTTC
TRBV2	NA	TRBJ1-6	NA	CASSAEGTWRIQNSPLHF	TGTGCCAGCAGTGCTGAGGGGACATGGAGAATTCAAAATTCACCCCTCCACTTT
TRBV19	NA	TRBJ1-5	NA	CASRLDRKDNQPQHF	TGTGCCAGTAGATTAGACAGAAAGGACAATCAGCCCCAGCATTTT
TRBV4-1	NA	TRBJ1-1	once	CASSQDQAWAGTEAFF	TGCGCCAGCAGCCAAGATCAGGCCTGGGCTGGCACTGAAGCTTTCTTT
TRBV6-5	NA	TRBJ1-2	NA	CASRPGLRGYGYTF	TGTGCCAGCAGGCCAGGGTTAAGGGGGTATGGCTACACCTTC
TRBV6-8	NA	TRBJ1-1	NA	CASSYSVVNTEAFF	TGTGCCAGCAGTTATAGTGTAGTGAACACTGAAGCTTTCTTT
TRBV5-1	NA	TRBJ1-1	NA	CASSQQGPNTEAFF	TGCGCCAGCAGCCAACAAGGGCCGAACACTGAAGCTTTCTTT
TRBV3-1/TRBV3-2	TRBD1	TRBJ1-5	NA	CASSQIPGGADQPQHF	TGTGCCAGCAGCCAAATTCCAGGGGGCGCGGATCAGCCCCAGCATTTT
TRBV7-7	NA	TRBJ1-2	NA	CAKSTIELRSRGGFSYGYTF	TGTGCTAAATCTACGATAGAGCTTAGGAGCAGGGGAGGGTTTAGCTATGGCTACACCTTC
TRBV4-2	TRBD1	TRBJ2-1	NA	CASSLRGQADIGEQFF	TGTGCCAGCAGCCTAAGAGGACAGGCAGATATTGGCGAGCAGTTCTTC
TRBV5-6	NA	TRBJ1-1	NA	CASTGGLGLGSRRNFF	TGTGCCAGCACCGGGGGGCTTGGTCTCGGGTCCCGGCGGAATTTCTTT
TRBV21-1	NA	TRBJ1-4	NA	CASSKARDRGTTNEKLFF	TGTGCCAGCAGCAAAGCGCGGGACAGGGGTACCACTAATGAAAAACTGTTTTTT
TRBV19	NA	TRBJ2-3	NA	CASRVSPDTDTQYF	TGTGCCAGTAGGGTATCGCCAGACACAGATACGCAGTATTTT
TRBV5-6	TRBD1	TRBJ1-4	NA	CASSLRGQREKLFF	TGTGCCAGCAGCTTAAGGGGGCAACGTGAAAAACTGTTTTTT
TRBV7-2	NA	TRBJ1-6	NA	CASSLALRNSPLHF	TGTGCCAGCAGCTTAGCGCTAAGGAATTCACCCCTCCACTTT
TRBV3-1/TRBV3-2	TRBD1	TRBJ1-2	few	CASSQSDRASGYTF	TGTGCCAGCAGCCAAAGCGACAGGGCGAGTGGCTACACCTTC
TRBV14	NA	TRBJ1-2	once	CASSPTAIYGYTF	TGTGCCAGCAGTCCCACAGCAATCTATGGCTACACCTTC
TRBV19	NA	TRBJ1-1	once	CASSRLLGNTEAFF	TGTGCCAGTAGTCGACTGCTAGGGAACACTGAAGCTTTCTTT
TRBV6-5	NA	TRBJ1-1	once	CASSHPGAGSKDLF	TGTGCCAGCAGCCATCCCGGGGCGGGATCAAAGGATCTCTTT
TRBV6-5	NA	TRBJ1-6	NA	CASSYSSSSSSPLHF	TGTGCCAGCAGTTACTCGTCGAGCTCTTCTTCACCCCTCCACTTT
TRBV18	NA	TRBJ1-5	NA	CASSPAGSGSARPQHF	TGTGCCAGCTCACCTGCTGGGTCGGGATCGGCCAGACCCCAGCATTTT
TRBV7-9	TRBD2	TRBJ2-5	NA	CASTWGGGLETQYF	TGTGCCAGCACCTGGGGCGGGGGGTTGGAGACCCAGTACTTC
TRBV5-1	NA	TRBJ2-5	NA	CASSFGQETQYF	TGCGCCAGCAGCTTTGGACAAGAGACCCAGTACTTC
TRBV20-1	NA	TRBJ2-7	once	CSASYWGAGENEQYF	TGCAGTGCTAGTTATTGGGGGGCAGGGGAGAACGAGCAGTACTTC
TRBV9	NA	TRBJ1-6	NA	CASSVDQNSPLHF	TGTGCCAGCAGCGTAGACCAGAATTCACCCCTCCACTTT
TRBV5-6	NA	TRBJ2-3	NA	CASSLGRKGDTQYF	TGTGCCAGCAGCTTGGGCAGGAAGGGAGATACGCAGTATTTT
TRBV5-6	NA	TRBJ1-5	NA	CASSLGVYSNQPQHF	TGTGCCAGCAGCTTAGGGGTATATAGCAATCAGCCCCAGCATTTT
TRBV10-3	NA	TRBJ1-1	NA	CAISPESDREAFF	TGTGCCATCAGCCCAGAGTCAGACAGGGAAGCTTTCTTT
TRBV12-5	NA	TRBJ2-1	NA	CASGYNEQFF	TGTGCTAGTGGTTACAATGAGCAGTTCTTC
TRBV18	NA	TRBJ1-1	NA	CASSPSGAGTWDTEAFF	TGTGCCAGCTCACCATCGGGGGCCGGGACATGGGACACTGAAGCTTTCTTT
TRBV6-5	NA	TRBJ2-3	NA	CATFSRGADTQYF	TGTGCCACCTTCTCCAGGGGGGCAGATACGCAGTATTTT
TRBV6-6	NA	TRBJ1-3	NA	CASNDVDSGNTIYF	TGTGCCAGCAACGACGTGGACAGTGGAAACACCATATATTTT
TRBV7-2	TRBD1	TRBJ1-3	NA	CASSQGGAQGNTIYF	TGTGCCAGCAGCCAGGGGGGGGCGCAAGGAAACACCATATATTTT
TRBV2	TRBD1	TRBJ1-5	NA	CASSADRGGNQPQHF	TGTGCCAGCAGTGCTGACAGGGGGGGCAATCAGCCCCAGCATTTT
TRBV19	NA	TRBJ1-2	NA	CASSITNPASYGYTF	TGTGCCAGTAGTATAACGAACCCAGCGTCCTATGGCTACACCTTC
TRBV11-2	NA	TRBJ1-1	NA	CASSLGGGYTEAFF	TGTGCCAGCAGCTTAGGGGGCGGTTACACTGAAGCTTTCTTT
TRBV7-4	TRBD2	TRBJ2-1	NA	CASSLGPSGDYNEQFF	TGTGCCAGCAGCTTAGGGCCTAGCGGGGACTACAATGAGCAGTTCTTC
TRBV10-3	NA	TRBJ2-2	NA	CAISEQSTGELFF	TGTGCCATCAGTGAACAGAGCACCGGGGAGCTGTTTTTT
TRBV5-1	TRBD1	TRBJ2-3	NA	CASSPDRGLTDTQYF	TGCGCCAGCAGCCCGGACAGGGGGCTCACAGATACGCAGTATTTT
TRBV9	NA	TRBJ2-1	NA	CASSVTSRVDGYNEQFF	TGTGCCAGCAGCGTAACCAGTCGGGTCGACGGCTACAATGAGCAGTTCTTC